The next 5 T cell receptor beta chains were all read from a single sample in a study of cytomegalovirus exposure and HLA in healthy donors. PCR primers comprised 60 Vbeta and 13 Jbeta primers. Method: immunoSEQ multiplex PCR; TCRdb's copy keeps in-frame clones and lacks some. The repertoire includes about 190,000 clones, more than 65% of them detected once, and approximately 2.8% sits in the top ten. The sample consisted of PBMCs. Receptors were obtained from a woman aged 30 to 39 in good health and CMV-seropositive.

CDR3 nucleotide sequence: TGTGCCAGCAGCTTTGGACAAACTAAGAGAGCTTTCTTT. Protein: CASSFGQTKRAFF. The rearrangement links TRBV7-8 to TRBJ1-1; perhaps TRBD1 as D (5 bases). V dropped 3 bases and J dropped 10 bases, with 15 bases sitting between them. Germline CDR1 is SGHVS and CDR2 is FQNEAQ. The CDR3 spans 13 residues.

This clone turned up a few times. The V gene is TRBV27, the J gene TRBJ1-1; D is perhaps TRBD1 (6 bases). Looked up from germline, CDR1 is MNHEY and CDR2 is SMNVEV (reference sequence). V lost 8 bases and J lost 0, with 16 bases in between. The CDR3 contains 15 residues. CDR3 DNA sequence: TGTGCCAGCTCCTCGGACAGAACCATGAACACTGAAGCTTTCTTT. Translating it yields CASSSDRTMNTEAFF.

The chain joins TRBV9 to TRBJ2-7, with no clear D. The ends were cut back, 0 bases at V and 1 base at J, with 8 bases in the middle. The CDR3 has 14 amino acids. Germline V lookup: CDR1 SGDLS, CDR2 YYNGEE. This CDR3 reads CASSVVAASYEQYF. CDR3 bases: TGTGCCAGCAGCGTAGTAGCCGCTTCCTACGAGCAGTACTTC.

J is TRBJ2-5 and V is TRBV6-5; perhaps TRBD1 as D (5 bases). Germline CDR1 reads MNHEY; CDR2 reads SVGAGI. The CDR3 runs 13 residues. V was clipped by 6 bases and J by 2 bases, with 10 bases between them. In DNA, the CDR3 is TGTGCCAGCAGATTTCAGGGACAAGAGACCCAGTACTTC. It is translated as CASRFQGQETQYF.

The rearrangement joins TRBV10-1 to TRBJ2-7; no clear D gene. This CDR3 is built from 10 residues. V was clipped by 3 bases and J by 10 bases, with 7 bases between them. Germline assignment: CDR1 WNHNN and CDR2 SYGVQD (reference sequence). The CDR3 reads CASSDWQQYF. CDR3 sequence (DNA): TGCGCCAGCAGTGATTGGCAACAGTACTTC.